Below are 26 T cell receptor beta chains sequenced from a single sample in a study of metastatic and nonmetastatic thyroid tumors. TCRdb re-analyzed the PCR reads through MiXCR. The table lists tens of thousands of clones, less than 25% of them singletons, with 15% to 17% in the top ten. Not a single patient had been given any form of treatment at any point before undergoing thyroid surgery. Sample: blood. All receptors come from a female donor with papillary thyroid cancer or a benign thyroid nodule (not recorded which). Some clones in this sample may be carry-over from other donors' samples.

This clone has ten or more counts. V and J are TRBV4-1 and TRBJ2-3; the match to TRBD2 covers 8 bases. The J segment lost 2 bases and the V segment lost 5 bases, leaving 6 bases of the junction unmatched. This CDR3 comprises 15 residues. Germline V gene sequence: CDR1 MGHRA, CDR2 YSYEKL. Here the CDR3 reads CASSSLAAHTDTQYF. CDR3 nucleotides: TGCGCCAGCAGCTCACTAGCGGCCCACACAGATACGCAGTATTTT.

This clone was picked up many times. This sequence joins TRBV7-2 and TRBJ2-3; D could derive from TRBD1 or TRBD2 (5 bases each). Trimming took 1 base from V and 1 from J, leaving 9 bases between them. The germline CDR1 and CDR2 sequences are SGHTA and FQGNSA. The CDR3 sequence is 15 residues long. The DNA of the CDR3 is TGTGCCAGCAGCTTAGGAATGGGGGGCACAGATACGCAGTATTTT. Protein: CASSLGMGGTDTQYF.

Comments on this clone: One end of the junction is discordant with germline, which a read error may explain. This chain joins TRBV6-6 and TRBJ2-3, with 11 nucleotides matching TRBD2. This CDR3 comprises 16 residues. In germline, CDR1 is MNHNY, CDR2 SVGAGI (reference sequence). The CDR3 nucleotides are TGTACCAGCACCTCCGCAGGGACTAGCGGCAAAGATACGCAGTATTTT. It is translated as CTSTSAGTSGKDTQYF.

This chain connects TRBV6-4 to TRBJ1-6; D uncertain. V was shortened by 8 bases and J by 13 bases, with 33 bases between the two germline ends. Germline V gives CDR1 MRHNA, CDR2 SNTAGT. The CDR3 is made up of 18 amino acids. The chain's CDR3 is CASHAKLASLPSDAPLHF. DNA for the CDR3: TGTGCCAGCCATGCGAAGCTGGCCTCACTCCCTTCGGACGCGCCCCTCCACTTT.

Relative to its sample, this clone is medium-sized (0.01 to 0.1%). The chain uses TRBV6-1 and TRBJ2-5; 8 bases fit TRBD2. CDR3 length: 11 residues. With 11 bases clipped from V and 5 bases from J, the junction kept 4 bases outside the gene matches. CDR1 and CDR2 from the germline V gene are MNHNS and SASEGT. CDR3 DNA sequence: TGTGCCGGCGGGGGGACGGAGACCCAGTACTTC. Protein: CAGGGTETQYF.

By share of the sample, this clone is medium-sized. V gene TRBV6-1 combines with J gene TRBJ2-7, with D maybe TRBD2 (6 bases). The CDR3 spans 14 residues. Germline V lookup: CDR1 MNHNS, CDR2 SASEGT. Trimming took 0 bases from V and 4 from J, leaving 10 bases between them. The CDR3 here is CASSEAHGRYEQYF. The CDR3 nucleotides are TGTGCCAGCAGTGAAGCCCACGGGAGATACGAGCAGTACTTC.

The chain links TRBV3-1 to TRBJ2-3; 8 nucleotides line up with TRBD2. The length of the CDR3 is 14 residues. The germline V gene encodes CDR1 LGHDT and CDR2 YNNKEL (reference sequence). The trim removed 6 bases at V and 6 bases at J, leaving 8 bases unmatched. The CDR3 sequence is CASRTSGPTDTQYF. The CDR3 DNA reads as TGTGCCAGCAGAACTAGCGGCCCCACGGATACGCAGTATTTT.

This clone was recorded at least ten times. The chain employs TRBV3-1 and TRBJ2-1; 10 bases match TRBD2. This CDR3 has 17 amino acids. Germline CDR1 LGHDT, CDR2 YNNKEL (reference sequence). Unmatched junction bases numbered 14, after V lost 4 bases and J lost 8 bases. In DNA, the CDR3 is TGTGCCAGCAGCCCCTTAAGAATGGGACTAGCGAGGGATGAGCAGTTCTTC. Translated: CASSPLRMGLARDEQFF.

This clone has only a few counts. Germline and junction disagree at one end, which may indicate a read error. The chain joins TRBV6-2 or TRBV6-3 to TRBJ2-3, with 8 bases fitting TRBD1. This CDR3 has 17 residues. The germline V gene encodes CDR1 MNHEY and CDR2 SVGEGT. The CDR3 loop is CASSYYGDSQGADTQYF. As DNA, the CDR3 is TGTGCCAGCAGTTATTACGGGGACAGCCAGGGGGCAGATACTCAGTATTTT.

This clone qualifies as medium-sized. This chain joins TRBV12-3 or TRBV12-4 and TRBJ1-6; perhaps TRBD1 as D (5 bases). V gave up 3 bases and J gave up 11 bases, with 14 bases separating them. This CDR3 is built from 14 residues. CDR3 sequence (DNA): TGTGCCAGCAGTTTGGTATCTGGGACGGCACCCCTCCACTTT. Its protein product is CASSLVSGTAPLHF.

This clone was counted many times. The chain combines TRBV9 with TRBJ1-2; D may be TRBD1 (6 bases). The germline CDR1 and CDR2 sequences are SGDLS and YYNGEE. The CDR3 has 11 amino acids. Deletions cut 3 bases from V and 8 bases from J, with 8 bases between. The CDR3 DNA reads as TGTGCCAGCAGCGGGGGGGGCGGCTACACCTTC. Translation: CASSGGGGYTF.

About this clone itself: Its ends do not fully match the called genes, so a read error is possible. The chain carries TRBV12-3 or TRBV12-4 and TRBJ1-6; the D is unclear. CDR3 length: 14 residues. CDR3 in amino acids: CASRHSSYNSPLNF. CDR3 in DNA: TGTGCCAGTAGACACAGCTCCTATAATTCACCCCTCAACTTT.

The sample holds many counts of this clone. This sequence joins TRBV9 and TRBJ1-4, with a weak D call TRBD1 (6 bases). This CDR3 contains 17 residues. V was cut by 0 bases and J by 0 bases, with 12 bases left in between. Germline CDR1 and CDR2: SGDLS and YYNGEE. The CDR3 reads CASSVEGGFTTNEKLFF. CDR3 DNA sequence: TGTGCCAGCAGCGTAGAGGGGGGATTCACAACTAATGAAAAACTGTTTTTT. The full variable domain, its missing parts supplied by reference TRBV9 and TRBJ1-4, is DSGVTQTPKHLITATGQRVTLRCSPRSGDLSVYWYQQSLDQGLQFLIQYYNGEERAKGNILERFSAQQFPDLHSELNLSSLELGDSALYFCASSVEGGFTTNEKLFFGSGTQLSVL.

The rearrangement uses TRBV11-2 and TRBJ2-6, with D tentatively TRBD1 (5 bases). V lost 4 bases to trimming and J lost 0 bases, with 7 bases between them. CDR1 and CDR2 from the germline V gene are SGHAT and FQNNGV. The CDR3 contains 15 residues. The CDR3 reads CASSWTNSGANVLTF. CDR3 DNA sequence: TGTGCCAGCAGCTGGACAAACTCTGGGGCCAACGTCCTGACTTTC.

The chain recombines TRBV6-5 with TRBJ2-2; no clear D. Trimming took 0 bases from V and 1 from J, leaving 12 bases between them. The CDR3 runs to 17 residues. Germline V lookup: CDR1 MNHEY, CDR2 SVGAGI. The CDR3 nucleotides are TGTGCCAGCAGTTACTCGGGATGGGAAATGAACACCGGGGAGCTGTTTTTT. Protein sequence: CASSYSGWEMNTGELFF.

This clone came up many times. At one end, the junction sequence differs from germline, possibly due to a read error. The identical CDR3 is also encoded by other nucleotide sequences in the sample. J is TRBJ2-1 and V is TRBV19; TRBD2 agrees at 13 bases. CDR3 length: 17 amino acids. The germline V gene encodes CDR1 LNHDA and CDR2 SQIVND (reference sequence). This chain's CDR3 is CASSPTSGRDSYNEQFF. The DNA for the CDR3 is TGTGCCAGTAGTCCAACTAGCGGGAGGGACTCCTACAATGAGCAGTTCTTT.

This clone came up many times. V gene TRBV5-1 combines with J gene TRBJ2-5; D may be TRBD2 (6 bases). The CDR3 runs 15 residues. CDR1 is SGHRS and CDR2 is YFSETQ in the germline V gene. Trimming stripped 0 bases from V and 5 bases from J, with 14 bases between. The CDR3 nucleotides are TGCGCCAGCAGCTTGGCCTTAGGAGGGATGGAGACCCAGTACTTC. This translates into CASSLALGGMETQYF.

This clone was recorded at least ten times. The chain uses TRBV7-9 and TRBJ1-1, with 7 bases aligning to TRBD1. With V trimmed by 5 bases and J by 5 bases, 8 bases remained unmatched. CDR3 length: 14 residues. Looked up from germline, CDR1 is SEHNR and CDR2 is FQNEAQ (reference sequence). CDR3 in amino acids: CASSPQGWGTEAFF. The CDR3 DNA sequence: TGTGCCAGCAGCCCACAGGGGTGGGGGACTGAAGCTTTCTTT.

This clone was observed at least ten times. This chain uses TRBV5-8 with TRBJ2-4; no clear D. V lost 5 bases and J 1 base, leaving 16 bases between the germline ends. The germline V gene has CDR1 SGHTS and CDR2 YDEGEE. The CDR3 runs to 16 residues. As DNA, the CDR3 is TGTGCCAGCAGTCTGGACCCGGTCTTTGCCAAAAACATTCAGTACTTC. Amino acids: CASSLDPVFAKNIQYF.

This clone was seen ten or more times. The chain employs TRBV7-6 and TRBJ1-5; 8 nucleotides match TRBD1. CDR3 size: 16 residues. The junction had 6 bases not matched to a gene; V was cut back by 2 bases and J by 3 bases. Germline-derived CDR1 and CDR2 are SGHVS and FNYEAQ. The CDR3 loop is CASSLQGARDNQPQHF. The CDR3 DNA is TGTGCCAGCAGCTTACAGGGGGCACGAGACAATCAGCCCCAGCATTTT. Based on the CDR3 plus reference TRBV7-6 and TRBJ1-5, the full variable domain is GAGVSQSPRYKVTKRGQDVALRCDPISGHVSLYWYRQALGQGPEFLTYFNYEAQQDKSGLPNDRFSAERPEGSISTLTIQRTEQRDSAMYRCASSLQGARDNQPQHFGDGTRLSIL.

This clone was seen repeatedly, ten times or more. The chain joins TRBV11-3 to TRBJ1-1; D not certain. Trimming removed 0 bases from V and 7 bases from J, with 9 bases in between. The CDR3 is 13 residues long. CDR1 SGHNT and CDR2 YENEEA come from the germline V gene. DNA for the CDR3: TGTGCCAGCAGCTTAGAACGAGGAGGTGAAGCTTTCTTT. Translating gives CASSLERGGEAFF.

This clone has a count of ten or more. The V and J genes are TRBV6-5 and TRBJ1-1; 7 bases are shared with TRBD1. The CDR3 consists of 15 residues. The germline V gene has CDR1 MNHEY and CDR2 SVGAGI. Germline trimming cut 4 bases from V and 5 bases from J; bases unmatched to any gene: 10. CDR3 sequence: CASSFSGTDQTEAFF. DNA for the CDR3: TGTGCCAGCAGTTTCTCCGGGACAGACCAAACTGAAGCTTTCTTT.

Sample share makes this clone medium-sized. The gene calls are TRBV6-1 and TRBJ2-7, with 9 bases fitting TRBD2. V gave up 1 base and J gave up 0 bases; unmatched junction bases: 4. Germline CDR1 is MNHNS and CDR2 is SASEGT. This CDR3 contains 16 residues. The CDR3 loop reads CASSEGLAGSSYEQYF. The CDR3 DNA follows: TGTGCCAGCAGTGAAGGGCTAGCGGGGAGCTCCTACGAGCAGTACTTC.

This clone was seen at least ten times. This chain uses TRBV20-1 with TRBJ1-2; the match to TRBD1 covers 7 bases. The CDR3 extends over 14 amino acids. Germline loops: CDR1 DFQATT, CDR2 SNEGSKA (reference sequence). The V gene end was trimmed by 3 bases and the J gene end by 4 bases; junction bases not matched to a gene: 8. CDR3 region: CSASARQGLYGYTF. CDR3 DNA sequence: TGCAGTGCTAGCGCCCGACAGGGACTCTATGGCTACACCTTC.

The sample holds a few counts of this clone. At one end, the junction sequence differs from germline, possibly due to a read error. Different DNA sequences within this sample yield the same CDR3. The V call is TRBV28, the J call TRBJ2-5; maybe TRBD1 (7 bases). The germline CDR1 and CDR2 sequences are MDHEN and SYDVKM. The CDR3 extends over 19 amino acids. This chain's CDR3 is CASSLGSAGGGIRGETQYF. The CDR3 DNA sequence: TGTGCCAGCAGTTTAGGTTCGGCAGGGGGAGGTATTAGGGGAGAGACACAGTACTTC.

In the case of this clone: Here the CDR3 omits its conserved ending phenylalanine or tryptophan, so a read error is the likely source. This rearrangement joins TRBV20-1 to TRBJ2-7, with D unresolved. V lost 6 bases and J 2 bases, leaving 14 bases between the germline ends. The length of the CDR3 is 13 residues. CDR1 is DFQATT and CDR2 is SNEGSKA in the germline V gene (reference sequence). This CDR3 is CSAADMRTYEQYS. The DNA of the CDR3 is TGCAGTGCCGCCGATATGAGGACCTACGAGCAGTACTCC.